The T cell receptor beta chain under discussion was sequenced for a study of T cells in Graves' hyperthyroidism and ophthalmopathy. The junction had 8 bases not matched to a gene; V was cut back by 6 bases and J by 3 bases. Germline V gene data show CDR1 as MNHNS and CDR2 as SASEGT. This CDR3 spans 15 amino acids. In its sample, this clonotype was seen many times. Template material for amplifying TCR beta CDR3 regions consisted of RNA transcripts. HTBI primers were employed in a first-round RT-PCR of the TCR CDR3. TCRdb re-called the multiplex PCR reads through MiXCR, storing one row per CDR3 protein. Of more than 300,000 distinct CDR3 sequences in the sample, about a fifth were seen once.

This receptor was obtained from a man between 18 and 29 years old with Graves' ophthalmopathy. What was sequenced was blood. J is TRBJ2-7 and V is TRBV6-1, with 10 bases identical to TRBD1. The DNA of the CDR3 is TGTGCCAGCAGCGGACCGGGACAGGGGATCTACGAGCAGTACTTC. This codes for CASSGPGQGIYEQYF.